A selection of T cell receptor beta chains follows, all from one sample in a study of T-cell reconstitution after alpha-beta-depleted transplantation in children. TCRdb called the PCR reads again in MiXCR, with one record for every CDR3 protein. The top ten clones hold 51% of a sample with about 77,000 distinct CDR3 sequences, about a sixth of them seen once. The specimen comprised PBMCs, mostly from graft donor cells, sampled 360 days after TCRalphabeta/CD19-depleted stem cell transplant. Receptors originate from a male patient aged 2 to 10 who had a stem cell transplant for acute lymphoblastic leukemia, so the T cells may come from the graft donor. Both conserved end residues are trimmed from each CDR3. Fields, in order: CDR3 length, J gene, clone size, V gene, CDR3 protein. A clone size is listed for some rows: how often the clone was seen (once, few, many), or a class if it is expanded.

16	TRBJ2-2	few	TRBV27	ASSSIGLAGGFDGELF
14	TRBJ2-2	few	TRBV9	ASSVGVSGNTGELF
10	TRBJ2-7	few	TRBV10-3	AIRGTDYEQY
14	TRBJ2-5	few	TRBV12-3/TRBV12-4	ASSLGPLRGQETQY
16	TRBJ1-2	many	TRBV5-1	ASSFGTDRRLVNYGYT
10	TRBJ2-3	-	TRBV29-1	SVKTSTDTQY
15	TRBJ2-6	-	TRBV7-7	ASSLAGGMSGANVLT
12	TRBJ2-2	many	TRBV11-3	ASLTRTNTGELF
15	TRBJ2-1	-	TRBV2	ASRGTSGVSSYNEQF
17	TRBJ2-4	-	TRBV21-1	ASSHLTTSGRLAKNIQY
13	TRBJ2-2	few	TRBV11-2	ASSLGDFVTRELF
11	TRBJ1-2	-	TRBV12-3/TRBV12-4	ASRSYRGGGYT
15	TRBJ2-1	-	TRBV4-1	ASSQVGGATAVNEQF
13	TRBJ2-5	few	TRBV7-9	ASSVGLAYEETQY
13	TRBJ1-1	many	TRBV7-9	ASSRSRGGNTEAF
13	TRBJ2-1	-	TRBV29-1	SVEDGRSSYNEQF
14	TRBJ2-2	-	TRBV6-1	ASRSRGLRFTGELF
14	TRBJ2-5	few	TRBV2	ASSGSPTGGRETQY
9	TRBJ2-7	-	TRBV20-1	SAREAGGPY
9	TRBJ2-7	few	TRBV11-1	ASSIHGEQY
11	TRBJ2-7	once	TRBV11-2	ASSYRGRLEQY
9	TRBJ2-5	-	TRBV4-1	ASSQAGTQY
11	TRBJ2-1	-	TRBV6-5	ASSSWTHNEQF
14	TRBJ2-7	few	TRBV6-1	ASSQGQGSSSYEQY
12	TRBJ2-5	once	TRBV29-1	SVEGSGTSRAQY
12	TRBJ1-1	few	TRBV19	ASSIGLGNTEAF
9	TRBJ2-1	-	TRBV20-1	SARLARVQF
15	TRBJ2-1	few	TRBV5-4	ASSWGLAGGIYNEQF
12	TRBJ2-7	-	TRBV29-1	SVEDQATRGRQY
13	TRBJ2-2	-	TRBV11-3	ASSPGSLVTGELF
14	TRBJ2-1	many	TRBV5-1	ASSLEHPSRYNEQF
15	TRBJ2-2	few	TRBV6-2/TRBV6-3	ASSYPPGDAITGELF
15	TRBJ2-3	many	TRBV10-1	ASSGGGRGSSTDTQY
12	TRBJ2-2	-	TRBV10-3	AIRPGFLTGELF
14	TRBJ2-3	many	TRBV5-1	ASSLGLRSGADTQY
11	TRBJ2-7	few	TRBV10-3	AISDRGQYEQY
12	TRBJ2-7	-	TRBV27	ASSQARTTFVQY
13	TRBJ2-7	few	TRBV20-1	SALTPGQGKNEQY
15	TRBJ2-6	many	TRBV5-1	ASSRLTASSGANVLT
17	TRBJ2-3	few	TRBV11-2	ASSLVFASGGAWGDTQY
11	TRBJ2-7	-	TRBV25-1	ASSPYRDYEQY
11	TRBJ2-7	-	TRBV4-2	ASSQDGEYEQY
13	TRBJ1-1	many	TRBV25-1	ASSEYGAIVSEAF
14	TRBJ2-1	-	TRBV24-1	ATSDRGTVRSNEQF
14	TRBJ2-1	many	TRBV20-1	SAQGLAGYSYNEQF
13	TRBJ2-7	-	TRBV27	ARRTSGTLVYEQY
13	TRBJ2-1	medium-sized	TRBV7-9	ASRILAGEWNEQF
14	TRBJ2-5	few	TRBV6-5	ASSYAGLAGVETQY
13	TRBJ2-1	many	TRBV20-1	SASILVPLYNEQF
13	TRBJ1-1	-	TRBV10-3	AIGKWDTGNTEAF
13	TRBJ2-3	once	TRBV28	ASSSFGTATDTQY
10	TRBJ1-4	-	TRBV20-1	SASSNNEKLF